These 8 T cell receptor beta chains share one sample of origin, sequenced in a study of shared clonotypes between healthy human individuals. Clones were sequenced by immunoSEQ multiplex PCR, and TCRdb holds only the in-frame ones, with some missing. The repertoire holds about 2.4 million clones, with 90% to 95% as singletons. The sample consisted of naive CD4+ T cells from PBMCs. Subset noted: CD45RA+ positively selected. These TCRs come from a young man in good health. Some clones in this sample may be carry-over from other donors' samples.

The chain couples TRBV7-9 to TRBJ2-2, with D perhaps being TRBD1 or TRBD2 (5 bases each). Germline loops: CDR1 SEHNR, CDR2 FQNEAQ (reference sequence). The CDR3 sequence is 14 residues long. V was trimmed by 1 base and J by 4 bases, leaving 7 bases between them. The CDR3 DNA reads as TGTGCCAGCAGCTTAGGGGACGTCACCGGGGAGCTGTTTTTT. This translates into CASSLGDVTGELFF. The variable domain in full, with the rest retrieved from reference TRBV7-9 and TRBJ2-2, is DTGVSQNPRHKITKRGQNVTFRCDPISEHNRLYWYRQTLGQGPEFLTYFQNEAQLEKSRLLSDRFSAERPKGSFSTLEIQRTEQGDSAMYLCASSLGDVTGELFFGEGSRLTVL.

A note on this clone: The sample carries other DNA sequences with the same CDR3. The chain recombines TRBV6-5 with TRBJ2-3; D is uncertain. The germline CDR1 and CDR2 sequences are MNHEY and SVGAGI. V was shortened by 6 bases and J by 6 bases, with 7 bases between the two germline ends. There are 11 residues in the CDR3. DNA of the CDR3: TGTGCCAGCAGATTAGGGGATACGCAGTATTTT. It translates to CASRLGDTQYF.

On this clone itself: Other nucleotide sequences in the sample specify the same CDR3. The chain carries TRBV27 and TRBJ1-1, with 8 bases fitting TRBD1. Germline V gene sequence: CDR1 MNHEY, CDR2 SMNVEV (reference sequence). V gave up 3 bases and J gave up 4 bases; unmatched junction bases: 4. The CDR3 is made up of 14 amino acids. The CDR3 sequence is CASSFLTGGTEAFF. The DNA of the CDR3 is TGTGCCAGCAGTTTCCTAACAGGGGGCACTGAAGCTTTCTTT.

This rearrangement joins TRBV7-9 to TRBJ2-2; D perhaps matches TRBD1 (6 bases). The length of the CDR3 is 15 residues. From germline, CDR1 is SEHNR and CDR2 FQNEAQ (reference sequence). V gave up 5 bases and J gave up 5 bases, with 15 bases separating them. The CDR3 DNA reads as TGTGCCAGCAGCCCCCATGAGGGGGAAACCGGGGAGCTGTTTTTT. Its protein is CASSPHEGETGELFF. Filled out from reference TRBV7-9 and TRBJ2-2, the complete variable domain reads DTGVSQNPRHKITKRGQNVTFRCDPISEHNRLYWYRQTLGQGPEFLTYFQNEAQLEKSRLLSDRFSAERPKGSFSTLEIQRTEQGDSAMYLCASSPHEGETGELFFGEGSRLTVL.

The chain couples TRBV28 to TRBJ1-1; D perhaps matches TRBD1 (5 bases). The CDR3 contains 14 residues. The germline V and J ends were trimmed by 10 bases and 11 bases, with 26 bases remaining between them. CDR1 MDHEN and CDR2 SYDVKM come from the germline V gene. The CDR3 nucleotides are TGTGCCATCATGCAACTGGTCGGGGGGGTCAGGGCTTTCTTT. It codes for CAIMQLVGGVRAFF.

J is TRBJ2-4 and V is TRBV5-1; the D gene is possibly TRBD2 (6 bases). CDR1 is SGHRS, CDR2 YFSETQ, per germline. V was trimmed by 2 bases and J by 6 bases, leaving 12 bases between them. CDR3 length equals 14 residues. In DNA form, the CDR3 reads TGCGCCAGCAGCTTATCCGGAGGGAGAAACATTCAGTACTTC. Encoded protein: CASSLSGGRNIQYF.

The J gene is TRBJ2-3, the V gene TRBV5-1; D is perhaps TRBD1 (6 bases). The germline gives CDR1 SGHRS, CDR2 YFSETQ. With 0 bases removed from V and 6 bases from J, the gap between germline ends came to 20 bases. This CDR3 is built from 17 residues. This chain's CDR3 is CASSLGPGQSSGDTQYF. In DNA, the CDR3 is TGCGCCAGCAGCTTGGGGCCGGGACAAAGTTCGGGGGATACGCAGTATTTT. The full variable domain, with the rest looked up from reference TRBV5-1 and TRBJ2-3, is KAGVTQTPRYLIKTRGQQVTLSCSPISGHRSVSWYQQTPGQGLQFLFEYFSETQRNKGNFPGRFSGRQFSNSRSEMNVSTLELGDSALYLCASSLGPGQSSGDTQYFGPGTRLTVL.

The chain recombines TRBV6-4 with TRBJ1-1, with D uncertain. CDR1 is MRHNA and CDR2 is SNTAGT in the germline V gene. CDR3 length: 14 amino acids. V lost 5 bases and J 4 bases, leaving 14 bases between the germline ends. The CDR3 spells CASSPTGVFTEAFF. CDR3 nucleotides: TGTGCCAGCAGTCCGACCGGGGTATTCACTGAAGCTTTCTTT.